These 25 T cell receptor beta chains share one sample of origin, sequenced in a study of molecular identifiers for immune sequencing clone quantification. One entry per CDR3 protein results from TCRdb running MiXCR on the PCR reads. The sample has about half a million distinct CDR3 sequences, 20% to 25% seen once; the top ten hold more than 0.8%. The sample comprised naive CD8+ T cells from blood, with Jurkat cell RNA spiked in. The subset here: FACS-sorted CD8+CD4-CCR7+CD45RA+ naive T cells. The receptors were sampled from a human donor in good health. Some libraries in this study had Jurkat cell RNA spiked in.

This clonotype came up a few times. The rearrangement links TRBV5-1 to TRBJ1-1, with 9 bases that match TRBD1. Germline trimming cut 4 bases from V and 5 bases from J; bases unmatched to any gene: 6. The CDR3 extends over 14 amino acids. Looked up from germline, CDR1 is SGHRS and CDR2 is YFSETQ. The CDR3: CASSVGQGLTEAFF. Here the CDR3 DNA reads TGCGCCAGCAGCGTGGGACAGGGACTGACTGAAGCTTTCTTT.

This clonotype was detected ten times or more. The CDR3: CASSSFGSAGGYEQYF. CDR3 DNA: TGTGCCAGCAGCTCCTTCGGATCAGCGGGGGGTTACGAGCAGTACTTC. V gene TRBV7-2 combines with J gene TRBJ2-7; 9 bases are a match to TRBD2. Trimming at V came to 4 bases and at J to 4 bases, leaving 11 bases not matched to a gene. The germline V gene has CDR1 SGHTA and CDR2 FQGNSA. This CDR3 comprises 16 residues.

Details on this clonotype: A read error is likely, as this CDR3 ends without the conserved phenylalanine or tryptophan. The chain recombines TRBV14 with TRBJ2-5, with TRBD2 matching 11 bases. The junction had 10 bases not matched to a gene; V was cut back by 0 bases and J by 7 bases. The CDR3 consists of 17 residues. CDR1 is SGHDN and CDR2 is FVKESK in the germline V gene. CDR3 nucleotide sequence: TGTGCCAGCAGCCAAGAACTTCCGGGACTAGCGGCAGGGACCCAGTACTCC. Its translation is CASSQELPGLAAGTQYS.

About this clonotype: Being one base from a much bigger clone, this may be a read error. The chain links TRBV3-1 to TRBJ1-1; D not resolved. This CDR3 has 16 residues. Germline CDR1 is LGHDT and CDR2 is YNNKEL (reference sequence). As DNA, the CDR3 is TGTGTCAGCAGCCAAGATTTGGGGATACCGAACACTGAAGCTTTCTTT. This translates into CVSSQDLGIPNTEAFF.

This clonotype was observed a handful of times. This sequence joins TRBV2 and TRBJ1-6; perhaps TRBD1 as D (6 bases). Germline V gene lookup returns CDR1 SNHLY and CDR2 FYNNEI. Trimming removed 3 bases from V and 8 bases from J, with 23 bases in between. This CDR3 contains 18 residues. The CDR3 protein is CASSESTGEARGYSPLHF. CDR3 bases: TGTGCCAGCAGTGAGTCGACAGGAGAGGCAAGGGGGTATTCACCCCTCCACTTT.

The chain is built from TRBV4-2 and TRBJ2-4; D ambiguous. The germline CDR1 and CDR2 sequences are LGHNA and YNFKEQ. V lost 0 bases to trimming and J lost 1 base, with 22 bases between them. CDR3 length equals 20 residues. As DNA, the CDR3 is TGTGCCAGCAGCCAAGATTATTTATTGGGCAGTCCGGCGGCCAAAAACATTCAGTACTTC. Protein product: CASSQDYLLGSPAAKNIQYF.

Ten or more counts support this clonotype. The V gene is TRBV5-4, the J gene TRBJ2-2; D is possibly TRBD1 or TRBD2 (5 bases each). The CDR3 runs to 16 residues. Germline values: CDR1 SGHNT, CDR2 YYREEE (reference sequence). V lost 4 bases to trimming and J lost 0 bases, with 13 bases between them. This CDR3 reads CASSRDGTANTGELFF. CDR3 DNA sequence: TGTGCCAGCAGCAGGGACGGGACGGCGAACACCGGGGAGCTGTTTTTT.

On this clonotype itself: This may come from a read error, since a much larger clone is one base off. V gene TRBV10-3 combines with J gene TRBJ2-1, with 7 bases lining up with TRBD1. The CDR3 totals 14 residues. CDR1 ENHRY and CDR2 SYGVKD come from the germline V gene. Written as DNA, the CDR3 is TGTGCCATCAGTGAAGGGGGCCCGGGGAATGGGCAGTTCTTC. It is translated as CAISEGGPGNGQFF.

This chain connects TRBV4-3 to TRBJ1-6, with D uncertain. This CDR3 contains 15 residues. The germline V and J ends were trimmed by 0 bases and 4 bases, with 7 bases remaining between them. In germline, CDR1 is LGHNA, CDR2 YSLEER. As DNA, the CDR3 is TGCGCCAGCAGCCAAGAAGCAGATTATAATTCACCCCTCCACTTT. Protein sequence: CASSQEADYNSPLHF.

The V gene is TRBV7-8, the J gene TRBJ1-1; D is undetermined. The CDR3 consists of 21 residues. The germline V and J ends were trimmed by 3 bases and 0 bases, with 29 bases remaining between them. Germline V gene lookup returns CDR1 SGHVS and CDR2 FQNEAQ. The CDR3 nucleotides read TGTGCCAGCAGCTTTCAAAGACATACCCAATATACAAAGGGTTTGAACACTGAAGCTTTCTTT. It is translated as CASSFQRHTQYTKGLNTEAFF. The variable domain in full, completed from reference TRBV7-8 and TRBJ1-1, reads GAGVSQSPRYKVAKRGQDVALRCDPISGHVSLFWYQQALGQGPEFLTYFQNEAQLDKSGLPSDRFFAERPEGSVSTLKIQRTQQEDSAVYLCASSFQRHTQYTKGLNTEAFFGQGTRLTVV.

Only a few counts were recorded for this clonotype. The J gene is TRBJ2-6, the V gene TRBV6-5; perhaps TRBD1 as D (6 bases). The CDR3 totals 21 residues. Germline V gene data show CDR1 as MNHEY and CDR2 as SVGAGI. Between the trimmed V and J ends, which lost 6 bases and 0 bases, there was a span of 27 bases. CDR3: CASSQYAQGAPSPSGANVLTF. In DNA form, the CDR3 reads TGTGCCAGCAGCCAATATGCACAGGGCGCCCCTAGTCCCTCTGGGGCCAACGTCCTGACTTTC.

To note about this clonotype: Since a much larger clone is just one base distant, this may be a read error. This chain uses TRBV27 with TRBJ2-6, with D possibly TRBD2 on 5 matching bases. There are 16 residues in the CDR3. CDR1 MNHEY and CDR2 SMNVEV come from the germline V gene (reference sequence). The CDR3: CANSSILVSGANVLTF. The CDR3 DNA reads TGTGCCAACAGTTCGATACTAGTTTCCGGGGCCAACGTCCTGACTTTC.

Worth noting for this clonotype: Mismatch with germline at one junction end may stem from a read error. The CDR3 here is CSASPLATGEQWDF. CDR3 nucleotides: TGCAGTGCTAGTCCCCTCGCTACAGGCGAACAGTGGGACTTC. The chain couples TRBV20-1 to TRBJ2-7; a weak D match, TRBD1 (5 bases). The CDR3 consists of 14 residues. Germline CDR1 and CDR2: DFQATT and SNEGSKA (reference sequence).

This chain connects TRBV20-1 to TRBJ1-2; D ambiguous. The CDR3 is 13 residues long. V was shortened by 1 base and J by 5 bases, with 11 bases between the two germline ends. Germline CDR1 reads DFQATT; CDR2 reads SNEGSKA (reference sequence). The CDR3: CSARAQNWYGYTF. Here the CDR3 DNA reads TGCAGTGCTAGAGCTCAGAACTGGTATGGCTACACCTTC.

This clonotype was detected ten times or more. The rearrangement uses TRBV7-9 and TRBJ2-5; D not certain. Per the germline V gene, CDR1 is SEHNR and CDR2 is FQNEAQ (reference sequence). V lost 5 bases to trimming and J lost 1 base, with 11 bases between them. The CDR3 is made up of 14 amino acids. The CDR3 coding sequence is TGTGCCAGCAGCGCCCACGGGCCCCAAGAGACCCAGTACTTC. As protein: CASSAHGPQETQYF.

Many counts were recorded for this clonotype. The chain links TRBV6-1 to TRBJ2-3; 7 bases align to TRBD1. The V segment lost 10 bases and the J segment 0 bases; nucleotides outside the gene matches: 7. CDR1 and CDR2 from the germline V gene are MNHNS and SASEGT. The CDR3 length is 14 residues. For the CDR3, the DNA is TGTGCCACAACAGGGGACCTGAGCACAGATACGCAGTATTTT. Protein product: CATTGDLSTDTQYF.

This clonotype was observed a handful of times. The chain links TRBV20-1 to TRBJ2-5; D possibly corresponds to TRBD1 (5 bases). CDR1 is DFQATT, CDR2 SNEGSKA, per germline (reference sequence). The CDR3 sequence is 12 residues long. The V end lost 6 bases, the J end lost 8 bases, and 16 bases lay between the germline ends. The CDR3 region is CSANDSPGTQYF. The CDR3 DNA follows: TGCAGTGCAAACGACAGCCCGGGTACCCAGTACTTC.

A note on this clonotype: A much larger clone lies a single base off, so this may be a read error. This chain uses TRBV7-2 with TRBJ2-3; 10 bases agree with TRBD2. The V gene end was trimmed by 3 bases and the J gene end by 1 base; junction bases not matched to a gene: 4. The CDR3 length is 16 residues. The germline V gene encodes CDR1 SGHTA and CDR2 FQGNSA. CDR3 protein: CASSFLSGGCTDTQYF. The CDR3 DNA is TGTGCCAGCAGCTTCCTTAGCGGGGGGTGCACAGATACGCAGTATTTT.

This clonotype was counted many times. The chain is built from TRBV4-3 and TRBJ1-1; D is ambiguous. Looked up from germline, CDR1 is LGHNA and CDR2 is YSLEER. The CDR3 is made up of 12 amino acids. Trimming pared 1 base from V and 8 bases from J, leaving 8 bases between. This chain's CDR3 is CASSQGRMEAFF. CDR3 DNA sequence: TGCGCCAGCAGCCAAGGGAGGATGGAAGCTTTCTTT.

Of note for this clonotype: Since a much larger clone is just one base distant, this may be a read error. This likely comes from a read error, as the CDR3 has no conserved phenylalanine or tryptophan at its end. The chain combines TRBV20-1 with TRBJ2-1, with D possibly TRBD1 on 6 matching bases. The CDR3 spans 15 residues. Germline loops: CDR1 DFQATT, CDR2 SNEGSKA (reference sequence). Trimming pared 2 bases from V and 0 bases from J, leaving 11 bases between. The CDR3, as DNA: TGCAGTGCTAGACATACAGGGTCCTCCTACAATGAGCAGTTCCTC. Its translation is CSARHTGSSYNEQFL.

The chain uses TRBV12-3 or TRBV12-4 and TRBJ1-1; 8 positions match TRBD1. This CDR3 region has 14 residues. The V segment lost 4 bases and the J segment 7 bases; nucleotides outside the gene matches: 8. As DNA, the CDR3 is TGTGCCAGCAGTTCTACCGGGACAGGCCTTGAAGCTTTCTTT. Its translation is CASSSTGTGLEAFF.

There are a few counts of this clonotype. V usage is TRBV6-2 or TRBV6-3 and J usage is TRBJ2-1; 9 positions agree with TRBD2. The V gene's germline CDR1 is MNHEY and CDR2 SVGEGT. Trimming took 0 bases from V and 4 from J; bases not matched to a gene: 4. The CDR3 runs to 16 residues. The CDR3 sequence is CASSYSTLAGYNEQFF. For the CDR3, the DNA is TGTGCCAGCAGTTACTCGACCCTAGCGGGGTACAATGAGCAGTTCTTC.

This clonotype was seen at least ten times. V and J are TRBV7-9 and TRBJ1-1, with 10 nucleotides matching TRBD1. V lost 1 base to trimming and J lost 5 bases; unmatched junction nucleotides: 4. Germline CDR1 reads SEHNR; CDR2 reads FQNEAQ (reference sequence). The CDR3 is 15 amino acids. Written as DNA, the CDR3 is TGTGCCAGCAGCTTAGGCGGGACAGGGGAAACTGAAGCTTTCTTT. This gives the protein CASSLGGTGETEAFF.

This sequence joins TRBV7-6 and TRBJ2-5, with D possibly matching TRBD2 (6 bases). This CDR3 region has 13 residues. The germline CDR1 and CDR2 sequences are SGHVS and FNYEAQ. V shed 5 bases and J shed 3 bases, with 10 bases lying between them. The CDR3 is CASSPEGEETQYF. The DNA for the CDR3 is TGTGCCAGCAGCCCGGAGGGCGAAGAGACCCAGTACTTC.

There are many counts of this clonotype. The chain combines TRBV4-2 with TRBJ1-1; the D is unclear. The CDR3 is 13 amino acids. Trimming removed 0 bases from V and 8 bases from J, with 10 bases in between. Germline lookup yields CDR1 LGHNA and CDR2 YNFKEQ. CDR3 in amino acids: CASSQDYGREAFF. The DNA of the CDR3 is TGTGCCAGCAGCCAAGATTATGGCAGGGAAGCTTTCTTT.